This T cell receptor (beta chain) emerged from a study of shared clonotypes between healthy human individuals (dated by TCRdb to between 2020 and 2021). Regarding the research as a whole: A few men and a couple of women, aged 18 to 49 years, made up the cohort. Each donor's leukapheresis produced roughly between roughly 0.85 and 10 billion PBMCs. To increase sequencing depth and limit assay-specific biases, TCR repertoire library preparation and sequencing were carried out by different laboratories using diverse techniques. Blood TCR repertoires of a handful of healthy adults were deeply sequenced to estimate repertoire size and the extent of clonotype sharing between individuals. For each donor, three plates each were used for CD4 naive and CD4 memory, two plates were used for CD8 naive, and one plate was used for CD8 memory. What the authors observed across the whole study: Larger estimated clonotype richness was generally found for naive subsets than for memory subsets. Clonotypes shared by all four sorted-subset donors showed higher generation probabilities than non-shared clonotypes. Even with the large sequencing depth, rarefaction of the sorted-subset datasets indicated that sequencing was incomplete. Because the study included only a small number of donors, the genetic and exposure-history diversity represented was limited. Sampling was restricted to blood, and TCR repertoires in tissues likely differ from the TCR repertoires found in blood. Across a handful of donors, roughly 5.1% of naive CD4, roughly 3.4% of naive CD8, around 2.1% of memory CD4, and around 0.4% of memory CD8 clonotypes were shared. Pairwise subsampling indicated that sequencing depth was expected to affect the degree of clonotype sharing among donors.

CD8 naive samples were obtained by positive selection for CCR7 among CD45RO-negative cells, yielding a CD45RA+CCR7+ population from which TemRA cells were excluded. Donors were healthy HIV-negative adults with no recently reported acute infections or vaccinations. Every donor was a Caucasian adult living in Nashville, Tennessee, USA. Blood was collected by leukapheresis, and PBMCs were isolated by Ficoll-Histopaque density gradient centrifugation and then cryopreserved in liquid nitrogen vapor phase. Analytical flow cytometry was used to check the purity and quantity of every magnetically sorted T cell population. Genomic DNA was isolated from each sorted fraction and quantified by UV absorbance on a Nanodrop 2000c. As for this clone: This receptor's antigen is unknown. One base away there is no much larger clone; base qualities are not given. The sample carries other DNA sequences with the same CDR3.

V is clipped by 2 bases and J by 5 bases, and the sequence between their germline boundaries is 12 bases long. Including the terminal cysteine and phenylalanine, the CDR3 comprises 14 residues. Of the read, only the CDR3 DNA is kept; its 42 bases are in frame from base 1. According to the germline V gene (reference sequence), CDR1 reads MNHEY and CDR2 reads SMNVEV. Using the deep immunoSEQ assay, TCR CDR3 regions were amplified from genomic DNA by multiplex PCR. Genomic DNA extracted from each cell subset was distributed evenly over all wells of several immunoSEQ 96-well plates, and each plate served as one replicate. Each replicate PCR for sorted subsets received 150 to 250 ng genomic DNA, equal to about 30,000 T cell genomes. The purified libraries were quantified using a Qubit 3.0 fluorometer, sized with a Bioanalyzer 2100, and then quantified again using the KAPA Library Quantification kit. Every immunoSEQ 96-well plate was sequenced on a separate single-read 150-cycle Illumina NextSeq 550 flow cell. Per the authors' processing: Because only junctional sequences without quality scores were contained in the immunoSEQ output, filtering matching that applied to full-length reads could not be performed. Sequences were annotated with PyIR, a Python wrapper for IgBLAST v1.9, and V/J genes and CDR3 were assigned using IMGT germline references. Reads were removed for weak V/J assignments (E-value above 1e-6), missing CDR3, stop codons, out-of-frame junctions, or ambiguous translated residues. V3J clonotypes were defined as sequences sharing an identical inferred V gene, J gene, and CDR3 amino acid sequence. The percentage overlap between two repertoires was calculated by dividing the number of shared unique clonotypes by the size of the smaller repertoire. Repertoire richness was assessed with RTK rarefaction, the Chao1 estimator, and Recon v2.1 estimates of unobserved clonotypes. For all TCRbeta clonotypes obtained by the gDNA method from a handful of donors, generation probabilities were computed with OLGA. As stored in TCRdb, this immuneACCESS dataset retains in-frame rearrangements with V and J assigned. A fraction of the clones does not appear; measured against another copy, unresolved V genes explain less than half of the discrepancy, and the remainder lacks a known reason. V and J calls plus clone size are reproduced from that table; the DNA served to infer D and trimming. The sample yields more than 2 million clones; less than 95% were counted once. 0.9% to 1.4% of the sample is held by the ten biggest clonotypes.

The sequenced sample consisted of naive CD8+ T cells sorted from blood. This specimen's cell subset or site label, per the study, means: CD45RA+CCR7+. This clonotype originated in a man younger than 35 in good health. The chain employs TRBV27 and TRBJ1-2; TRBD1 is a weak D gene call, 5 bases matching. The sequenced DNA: TGTGCCAGCAGTTTAGCCCAGGGTGGTTATGGCTACACCTTC. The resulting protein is CASSLAQGGYGYTF.